The clone carrying this T cell receptor (beta chain) was detected only a few times. V was cut by 3 bases and J by 0 bases, with 9 bases left in between. CDR3 length: 14 residues. Germline V lookup: CDR1 SGHDT, CDR2 YYEEEE. This record belongs to a study of cytomegalovirus exposure and HLA in healthy donors. PCR employed 60 Vbeta and 13 Jbeta primers. Profiled with immunoSEQ multiplex PCR; TCRdb holds only in-frame clones, not every one. The profile shows 180,000 or so clones, around a tenth of them singletons. The specimen was PBMCs. This chain joins TRBV5-6 and TRBJ1-2, with TRBD1 as a possible D gene (6 bases). The clonotype was recovered from a woman aged 25 to 39 in good health and CMV-seropositive. The CDR3 DNA reads as TGTGCCAGCAGCTACGGGACATCTAACTATGGCTACACCTTC. It encodes CASSYGTSNYGYTF.